This is a list of T cell receptor beta chains from one sample in a study of cytomegalovirus exposure and HLA in healthy donors. Here immunoSEQ multiplex PCR was the method, and the copy in TCRdb shows in-frame clones only, minus some. This repertoire shows around 200,000 clones, 80% to 90% found once; its top ten account for 0.95% to 1.5%. Sequenced sample: PBMCs. These TCRs come from a girl aged 2 to 9 in good health and CMV-seropositive. The CDR3 runs from the conserved cysteine through the conserved F or W. A D gene is named only where the DNA matches it firmly. A clone size is listed for some rows: how often the clone was seen (once, few, many), or a class if it is expanded.

clone size,V gene,D gene,J gene,CDR3 protein,CDR3 DNA
.,TRBV7-2,TRBD1,TRBJ2-7,CASSSRDSYEQYF,TGTGCCAGCAGCTCCCGGGACAGCTACGAGCAGTACTTC
few,TRBV7-9,.,TRBJ2-2,CASSFRVGGAGELFF,TGTGCCAGCAGCTTTCGGGTAGGGGGAGCTGGGGAGCTGTTTTTT
.,TRBV2,.,TRBJ1-1,CASTLGGEAFF,TGTGCCAGCACCCTGGGAGGAGAAGCTTTCTTT
.,TRBV5-1,TRBD2,TRBJ2-7,CASSLDSGSLISYEQYF,TGCGCCAGCAGCTTGGATAGCGGGAGTCTTATATCCTACGAGCAGTACTTC
.,TRBV14,.,TRBJ2-7,CASSQGVGVYEQYF,TGTGCCAGCAGCCAAGGGGTAGGGGTCTACGAGCAGTACTTC
.,TRBV29-1,.,TRBJ2-7,CSAEVSSSYEQYF,TGCAGCGCCGAAGTGAGTTCGTCCTACGAGCAGTACTTC
once,TRBV7-8,TRBD1,TRBJ2-7,CASSRDRNMIYEQYF,TGTGCCAGCAGCCGGGACAGAAATATGATCTACGAGCAGTACTTC
.,TRBV5-1,.,TRBJ1-1,CASSPGQNTEAFF,TGCGCCAGCAGCCCGGGACAGAACACTGAAGCTTTCTTT
.,TRBV5-8,.,TRBJ1-4,CASSSRAGTSEKLFF,TGTGCCAGCAGCTCCCGAGCGGGGACGAGTGAAAAACTGTTTTTT
.,TRBV7-8,TRBD2,TRBJ2-7,CATTGGTNSYEQYF,TGTGCCACAACGGGGGGTACTAACTCCTACGAGCAGTACTTC
.,TRBV11-2,.,TRBJ1-1,CASSLVPLPEAFF,TGTGCCAGCAGCTTAGTCCCCCTCCCTGAAGCTTTCTTT
.,TRBV2,TRBD1,TRBJ2-2,CASYRGTGELFF,TGTGCCAGTTACAGGGGCACCGGGGAGCTGTTTTTT
once,TRBV5-1,TRBD2,TRBJ2-1,CASSLAASGRARNEQFF,TGCGCCAGCAGCTTGGCCGCAAGCGGGAGGGCCCGGAATGAGCAGTTCTTC
once,TRBV6-5,TRBD2,TRBJ2-5,CASSSPGLADPGPQYF,TGTGCCAGCAGTTCCCCCGGACTAGCGGATCCGGGTCCCCAGTACTTC
.,TRBV7-9,TRBD1,TRBJ1-1,CASSYPDRREAFF,TGTGCCAGCAGCTACCCGGACAGGCGTGAAGCTTTCTTT
.,TRBV30,.,TRBJ2-5,CAWSPYRPQETQYF,TGTGCCTGGAGTCCTTACAGACCCCAAGAGACCCAGTACTTC
.,TRBV5-1,TRBD2,TRBJ2-1,CASTFGGGDNEQFF,TGCGCCAGCACCTTCGGGGGAGGGGACAATGAGCAGTTCTTC
.,TRBV19,TRBD1,TRBJ2-2,CASSYGQGSTGELFF,TGTGCCAGTAGTTACGGACAGGGGTCAACCGGGGAGCTGTTTTTT
.,TRBV7-8,.,TRBJ2-3,CASSWKFIGQQADTQYF,TGTGCCAGCAGCTGGAAGTTTATAGGACAGCAGGCAGATACGCAGTATTTT
.,TRBV30,.,TRBJ1-5,CAWSGGLGNQPQHF,TGTGCCTGGAGTGGAGGGCTCGGCAATCAGCCCCAGCATTTT
.,TRBV19,TRBD2,TRBJ2-7,CASSIGAGPPSYEQYF,TGTGCCAGTAGTATTGGAGCGGGACCCCCCTCCTACGAGCAGTACTTC
.,TRBV30,TRBD1,TRBJ1-2,CAWTPDRGALYGYTF,TGTGCCTGGACCCCGGACAGGGGGGCCCTCTATGGCTACACCTTC